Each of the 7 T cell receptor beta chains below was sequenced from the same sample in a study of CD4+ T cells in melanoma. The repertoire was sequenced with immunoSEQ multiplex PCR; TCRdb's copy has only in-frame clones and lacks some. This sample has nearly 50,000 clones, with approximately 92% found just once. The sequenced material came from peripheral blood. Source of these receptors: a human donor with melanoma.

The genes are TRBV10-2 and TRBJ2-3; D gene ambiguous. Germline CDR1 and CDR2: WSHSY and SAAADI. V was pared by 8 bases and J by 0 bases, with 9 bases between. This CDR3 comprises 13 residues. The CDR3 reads CASALTSTDTQYF. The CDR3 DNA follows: TGCGCCAGCGCCCTAACGAGCACAGATACGCAGTATTTT.

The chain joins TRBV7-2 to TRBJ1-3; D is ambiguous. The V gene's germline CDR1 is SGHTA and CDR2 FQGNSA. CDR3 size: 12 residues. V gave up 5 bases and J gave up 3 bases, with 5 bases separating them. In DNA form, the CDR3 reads TGTGCCAGCAGCACAGATGGAAACACCATATATTTT. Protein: CASSTDGNTIYF. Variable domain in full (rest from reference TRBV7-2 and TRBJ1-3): GAGVSQSPSNKVTEKGKDVELRCDPISGHTALYWYRQSLGQGLEFLIYFQGNSAPDKSGLPSDRFSAERTGGSVSTLTIQRTQQEDSAVYLCASSTDGNTIYFGEGSWLTVV.

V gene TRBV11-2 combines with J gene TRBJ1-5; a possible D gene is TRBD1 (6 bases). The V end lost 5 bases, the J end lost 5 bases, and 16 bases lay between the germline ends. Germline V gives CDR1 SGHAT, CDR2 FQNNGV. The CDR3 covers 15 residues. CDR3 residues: CASSVGQTTDQPQHF. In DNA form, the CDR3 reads TGTGCCAGCAGCGTAGGACAGACGACAGATCAGCCCCAGCATTTT.

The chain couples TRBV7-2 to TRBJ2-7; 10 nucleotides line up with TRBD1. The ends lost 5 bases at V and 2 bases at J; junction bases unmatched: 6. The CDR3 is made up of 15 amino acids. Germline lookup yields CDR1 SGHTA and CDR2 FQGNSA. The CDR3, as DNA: TGTGCCAGCAGCCTTACCGGGACAGGGGCCTACGAGCAGTACTTC. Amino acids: CASSLTGTGAYEQYF.

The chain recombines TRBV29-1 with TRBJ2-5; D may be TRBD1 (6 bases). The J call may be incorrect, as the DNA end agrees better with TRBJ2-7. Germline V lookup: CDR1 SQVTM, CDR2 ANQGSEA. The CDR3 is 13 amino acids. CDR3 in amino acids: CSVVDRLTYEQYF. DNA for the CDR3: TGCAGCGTTGTTGACAGGTTAACCTACGAGCAGTACTTC.

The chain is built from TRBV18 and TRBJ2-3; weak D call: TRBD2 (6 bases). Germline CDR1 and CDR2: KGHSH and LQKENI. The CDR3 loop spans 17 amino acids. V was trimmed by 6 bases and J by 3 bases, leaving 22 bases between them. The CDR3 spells CASSRGWRRLSTDTQYF. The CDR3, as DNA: TGTGCCAGCTCCCGGGGGTGGAGACGCCTCTCGACAGATACGCAGTATTTT.

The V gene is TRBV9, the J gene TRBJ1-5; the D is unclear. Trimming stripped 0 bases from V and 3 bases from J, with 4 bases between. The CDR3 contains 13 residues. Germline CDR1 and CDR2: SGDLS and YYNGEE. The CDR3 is CASSVDLNQPQHF. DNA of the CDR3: TGTGCCAGCAGCGTAGATCTCAATCAGCCCCAGCATTTT.